This TCR beta chain was sequenced during a study of cytomegalovirus exposure and HLA in healthy donors. The PCR ran on 60 Vbeta and 13 Jbeta primers. Produced via immunoSEQ multiplex PCR; TCRdb's table is partial and in-frame only. The data contain approximately 160,000 clones, around 80% of them singletons. The sequence was collected from a woman aged 45-60 years in good health and CMV-seropositive. Material for sequencing was PBMCs.

CDR3 DNA: TGCGCCAGCAGCCAGTACCAAGAGACCCAGTACTTC. It is translated as CASSQYQETQYF. The chain uses TRBV5-1 and TRBJ2-5; D gene uncertain. The length of the CDR3 is 12 residues. V lost 4 bases and J lost 0, with 4 bases in between. CDR1 is SGHRS and CDR2 is YFSETQ in the germline V gene.